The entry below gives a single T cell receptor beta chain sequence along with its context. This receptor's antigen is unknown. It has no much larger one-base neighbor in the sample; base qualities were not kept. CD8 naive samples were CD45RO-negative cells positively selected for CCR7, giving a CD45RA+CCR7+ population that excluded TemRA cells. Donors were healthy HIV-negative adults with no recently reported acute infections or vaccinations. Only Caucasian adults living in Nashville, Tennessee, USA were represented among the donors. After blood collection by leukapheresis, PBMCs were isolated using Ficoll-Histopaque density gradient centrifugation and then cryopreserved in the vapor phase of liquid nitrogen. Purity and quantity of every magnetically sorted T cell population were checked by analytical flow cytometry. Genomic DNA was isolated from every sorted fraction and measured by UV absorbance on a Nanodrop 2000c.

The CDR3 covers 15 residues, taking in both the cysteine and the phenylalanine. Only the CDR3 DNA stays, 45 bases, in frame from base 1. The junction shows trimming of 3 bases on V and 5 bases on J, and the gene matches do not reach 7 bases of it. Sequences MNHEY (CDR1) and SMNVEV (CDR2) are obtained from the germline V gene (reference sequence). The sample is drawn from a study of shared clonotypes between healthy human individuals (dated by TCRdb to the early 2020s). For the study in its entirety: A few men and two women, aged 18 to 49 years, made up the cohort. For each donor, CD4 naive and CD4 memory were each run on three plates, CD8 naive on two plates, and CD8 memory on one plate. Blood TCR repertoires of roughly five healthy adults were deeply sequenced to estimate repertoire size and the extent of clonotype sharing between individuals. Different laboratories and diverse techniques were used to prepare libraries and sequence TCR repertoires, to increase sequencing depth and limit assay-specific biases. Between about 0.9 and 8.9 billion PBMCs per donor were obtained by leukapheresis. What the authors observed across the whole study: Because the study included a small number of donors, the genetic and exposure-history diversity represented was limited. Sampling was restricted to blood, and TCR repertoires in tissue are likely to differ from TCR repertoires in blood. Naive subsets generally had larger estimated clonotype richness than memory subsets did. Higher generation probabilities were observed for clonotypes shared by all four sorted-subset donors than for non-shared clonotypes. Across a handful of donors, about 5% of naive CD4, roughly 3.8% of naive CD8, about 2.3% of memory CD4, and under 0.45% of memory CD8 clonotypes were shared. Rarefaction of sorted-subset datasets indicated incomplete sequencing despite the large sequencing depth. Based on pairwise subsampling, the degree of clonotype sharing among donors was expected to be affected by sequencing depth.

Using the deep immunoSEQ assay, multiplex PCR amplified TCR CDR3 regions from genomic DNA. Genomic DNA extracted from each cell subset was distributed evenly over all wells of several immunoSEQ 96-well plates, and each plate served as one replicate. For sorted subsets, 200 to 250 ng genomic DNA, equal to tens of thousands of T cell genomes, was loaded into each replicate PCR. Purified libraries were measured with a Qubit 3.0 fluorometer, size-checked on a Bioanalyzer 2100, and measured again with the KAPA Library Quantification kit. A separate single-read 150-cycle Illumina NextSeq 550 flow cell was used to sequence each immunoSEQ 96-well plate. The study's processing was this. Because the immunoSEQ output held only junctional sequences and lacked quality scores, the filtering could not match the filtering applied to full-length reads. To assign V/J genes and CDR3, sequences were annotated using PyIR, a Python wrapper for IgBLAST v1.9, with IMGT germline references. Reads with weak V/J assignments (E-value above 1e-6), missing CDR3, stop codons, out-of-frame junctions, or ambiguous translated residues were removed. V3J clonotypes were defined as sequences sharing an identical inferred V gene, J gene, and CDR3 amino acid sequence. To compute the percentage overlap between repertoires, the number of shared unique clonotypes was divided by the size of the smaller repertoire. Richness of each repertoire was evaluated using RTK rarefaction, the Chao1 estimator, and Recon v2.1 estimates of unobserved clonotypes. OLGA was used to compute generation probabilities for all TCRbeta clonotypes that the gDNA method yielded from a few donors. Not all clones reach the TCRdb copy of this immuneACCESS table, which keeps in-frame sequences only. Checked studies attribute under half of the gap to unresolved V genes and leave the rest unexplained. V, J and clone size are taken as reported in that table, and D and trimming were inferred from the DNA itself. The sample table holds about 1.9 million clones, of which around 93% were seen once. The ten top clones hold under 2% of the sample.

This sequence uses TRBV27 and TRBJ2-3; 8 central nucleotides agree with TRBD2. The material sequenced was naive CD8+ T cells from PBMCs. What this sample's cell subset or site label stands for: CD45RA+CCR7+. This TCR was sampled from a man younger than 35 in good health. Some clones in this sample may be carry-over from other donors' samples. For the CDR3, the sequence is CASSFFGRAVDTQYF. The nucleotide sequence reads TGTGCCAGCAGTTTTTTCGGGAGGGCTGTAGATACGCAGTATTTT.